This T cell receptor beta chain comes out of a study of molecular identifiers for immune sequencing clone quantification. Findings of the study overall: Jurkat TCR RNA spiked in from one cell (amid 960,000 or so naive cells) was reportedly detectable.

Libraries for naive CD8 T cells, which were made from approximately 20,000 to 980,000 sorted cells, drew on 10%, 30% or 50% of the RNA. Sorted naive CD8 T cells were those defined as CD8+CD4-CCR7+CD45RA+. TCRdb fed the PCR reads into MiXCR, producing one record per CDR3 protein. Of 550,000 to 750,000 distinct CDR3 sequences in the sample, 15% to 20% were seen once. There are many counts of this clonotype. The antigen remains unidentified. The specimen was naive CD8+ T cells from blood, with Jurkat cell RNA spiked in. The subset: FACS-sorted CD8+CD4-CCR7+CD45RA+ naive T cells. This receptor was identified in a human donor in good health. Some libraries in this study had Jurkat cell RNA spiked in.

The CDR3 is CASSSGLAGPSNEQFF. The CDR3 coding sequence is TGTGCCAGCAGCTCCGGACTAGCGGGCCCATCAAATGAGCAGTTCTTC. The chain carries TRBV11-2 and TRBJ2-1; 11 nucleotides align to TRBD2. Germline lookup yields CDR1 SGHAT and CDR2 FQNNGV. This CDR3 is built from 16 residues. Trimming took 4 bases from V and 7 from J; bases not matched to a gene: 9.